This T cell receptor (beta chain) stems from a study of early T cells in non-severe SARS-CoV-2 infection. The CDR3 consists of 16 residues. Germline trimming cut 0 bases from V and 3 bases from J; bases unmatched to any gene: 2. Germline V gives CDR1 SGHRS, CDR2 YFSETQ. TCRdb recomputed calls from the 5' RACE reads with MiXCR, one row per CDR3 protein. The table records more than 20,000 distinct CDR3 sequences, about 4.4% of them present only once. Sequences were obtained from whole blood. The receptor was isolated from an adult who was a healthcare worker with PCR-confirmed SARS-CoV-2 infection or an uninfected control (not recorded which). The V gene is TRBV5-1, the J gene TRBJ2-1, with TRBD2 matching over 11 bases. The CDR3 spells CASSLGLAGGYNEQFF. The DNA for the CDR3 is TGCGCCAGCAGCTTGGGCCTAGCGGGAGGCTACAATGAGCAGTTCTTC. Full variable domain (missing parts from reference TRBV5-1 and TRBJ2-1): KAGVTQTPRYLIKTRGQQVTLSCSPISGHRSVSWYQQTPGQGLQFLFEYFSETQRNKGNFPGRFSGRQFSNSRSEMNVSTLELGDSALYLCASSLGLAGGYNEQFFGPGTRLTVL.